These 19 T cell receptor beta chains share one sample of origin, sequenced in a study of T cell changes during pregnancy in multiple sclerosis. Some clones are missing from TCRdb's copy, which holds only in-frame ones; the method was immunoSEQ multiplex PCR. The sample holds 65,000 to 85,000 clones, 70% to 90% seen once. This material consisted of peripheral blood, taken in the first trimester of pregnancy. Receptor source: a female donor in good health, enrolled as a control in a pregnancy study.

V usage is TRBV11-1 and J usage is TRBJ2-1; TRBD1 might be the D (5 bases). The germline gives CDR1 SGHAT, CDR2 FQDESV (reference sequence). The ends were cut back, 6 bases at V and 4 bases at J, with 10 bases in the middle. The CDR3 has 13 amino acids. The CDR3 nucleotides read TGTGCCAGCAGGGACGACAGTTACAATGAGCAGTTCTTC. Translating gives CASRDDSYNEQFF.

The V gene is TRBV11-2, the J gene TRBJ1-2, with D possibly TRBD1 on 6 matching bases. V dropped 0 bases and J dropped 4 bases, with 27 bases sitting between them. In germline, CDR1 is SGHAT, CDR2 FQNNGV. CDR3 length: 20 amino acids. The CDR3 region is CASSLDGGRGIRVGGYGYTF. CDR3 sequence (DNA): TGTGCCAGCAGCTTAGATGGGGGAAGGGGGATCAGGGTTGGAGGCTATGGCTACACCTTC.

This clone occurred many times. The rearrangement links TRBV18 to TRBJ2-5; D not resolved. The CDR3 runs to 14 residues. Trimming pared 6 bases from V and 4 bases from J, leaving 15 bases between. Germline V gene lookup returns CDR1 KGHSH and CDR2 LQKENI. The DNA of the CDR3 is TGTGCCAGCTCCCCCGATTCAGCGAGAGAGACCCAGTACTTC. Translated: CASSPDSARETQYF.

Only one count was recorded for this clone. J is TRBJ2-4 and V is TRBV11-2, with D perhaps matching TRBD2 (6 bases). Germline V CDR1 and CDR2: SGHAT, FQNNGV. The CDR3 contains 13 residues. Between the trimmed V and J ends, which lost 8 bases and 0 bases, there was a span of 8 bases. The CDR3 region is CASGGTAKNIQYF. The CDR3 DNA follows: TGTGCCAGCGGAGGGACAGCCAAAAACATTCAGTACTTC.

The CDR3 region has the DNA TGTGCCAGCAGCACCCGTGACAGGGGGGTTTCACCCCTCCACTTT. Translated, it gives CASSTRDRGVSPLHF. This chain links TRBV9 with TRBJ1-6; 9 nucleotides match TRBD1. The CDR3 length is 15 residues. Germline V lookup: CDR1 SGDLS, CDR2 YYNGEE. V lost 4 bases to trimming and J lost 9 bases; unmatched junction nucleotides: 8.

The chain links TRBV19 to TRBJ1-1; 7 bases agree with TRBD1. This CDR3 comprises 14 residues. Germline V gene sequence: CDR1 LNHDA, CDR2 SQIVND (reference sequence). The J segment lost 3 bases and the V segment lost 6 bases, leaving 7 bases of the junction unmatched. The CDR3 spells CASRRGGVYTEAFF. The CDR3 nucleotides are TGTGCCAGTAGAAGAGGGGGCGTGTACACTGAAGCTTTCTTT.

The chain has TRBV19 and TRBJ1-5; D not resolved. CDR1 and CDR2 from the germline V gene are LNHDA and SQIVND (reference sequence). This CDR3 spans 12 amino acids. Trimming pared 4 bases from V and 7 bases from J, leaving 8 bases between. The CDR3 loop is CASSREKQPQHF. CDR3 coding DNA: TGTGCCAGTAGTAGGGAGAAGCAGCCCCAGCATTTT.

V gene TRBV4-1 combines with J gene TRBJ1-1, with D maybe TRBD1 (5 bases). This CDR3 comprises 16 residues. The germline CDR1 and CDR2 sequences are MGHRA and YSYEKL. Trimming took 3 bases from V and 5 from J, leaving 19 bases between them. For the CDR3, the DNA is TGCGCCAGCAGCCACTCCCCGGGGGAATTGAGAACTGAAGCTTTCTTT. This gives the protein CASSHSPGELRTEAFF.

The rearrangement uses TRBV2 and TRBJ1-6, with D maybe TRBD1 (5 bases). The CDR3 spans 17 residues. Germline V gene lookup returns CDR1 SNHLY and CDR2 FYNNEI. V was shortened by 5 bases and J by 7 bases, with 21 bases between the two germline ends. The CDR3 loop reads CASSTGEVARGNSPLHF. CDR3 nucleotides: TGTGCCAGCAGTACGGGGGAGGTGGCAAGGGGAAATTCACCCCTCCACTTT.

The genes are TRBV6-5 and TRBJ2-3; a possible D gene is TRBD2 (5 bases). The CDR3 is 15 amino acids. Germline-derived CDR1 and CDR2 are MNHEY and SVGAGI. V shed 8 bases and J shed 1 base, with 16 bases lying between them. The DNA for the CDR3 is TGTGCCAGCGGGAGTATGAGTCTTGGCACAGATACGCAGTATTTT. It is translated as CASGSMSLGTDTQYF.

In its sample, this clone was seen once. This sequence joins TRBV27 and TRBJ1-5; 7 nucleotides align to TRBD1. The CDR3 loop spans 15 amino acids. Germline assignment: CDR1 MNHEY and CDR2 SMNVEV (reference sequence). V was pared by 4 bases and J by 4 bases, with 7 bases of the junction left unmatched. This chain's CDR3 is CASSSTIQGNQPQHF. As DNA, the CDR3 is TGTGCCAGCAGTTCCACAATACAGGGGAATCAGCCCCAGCATTTT.

V is TRBV5-1 and J is TRBJ1-5; weak D call: TRBD1 (6 bases). Germline CDR1 is SGHRS and CDR2 is YFSETQ. There are 15 residues in the CDR3. Trimming shortened V by 4 bases and J by 6 bases, and 17 bases separated the two germline ends. This chain's CDR3 is CASSPGGVPSQPQHF. DNA of the CDR3: TGCGCCAGCAGCCCGGGGGGCGTTCCGTCTCAGCCCCAGCATTTT.

The CDR3 protein is CAWSIKTEYTF. CDR3 nucleotides: TGTGCCTGGAGTATCAAGACAGAGTACACCTTC. V and J are TRBV30 and TRBJ1-2; a weak D match, TRBD1 (5 bases). The ends were cut back, 2 bases at V and 11 bases at J, with 12 bases in the middle. The CDR3 totals 11 residues. The germline gives CDR1 GTSNPN, CDR2 SVGIG (reference sequence).

This chain joins TRBV7-9 and TRBJ1-1; D is undetermined. Germline values: CDR1 SEHNR, CDR2 FQNEAQ (reference sequence). With 5 bases removed from V and 6 bases from J, the gap between germline ends came to 7 bases. This CDR3 has 11 residues. CDR3 sequence reads: CASSPVSEAFF. In DNA, the CDR3 is TGTGCCAGCAGCCCAGTCTCTGAAGCTTTCTTT.

This chain connects TRBV19 to TRBJ1-3, with D unclear. This CDR3 is built from 17 residues. Trimming stripped 1 base from V and 0 bases from J, with 13 bases between. Germline CDR1 is LNHDA and CDR2 is SQIVND (reference sequence). The CDR3 sequence: CASSIVGQIVSGNTIYF. CDR3 in DNA: TGTGCCAGTAGTATAGTTGGGCAGATTGTCTCTGGAAACACCATATATTTT.

The V and J genes are TRBV30 and TRBJ2-2; 16 bases line up with TRBD2. This CDR3 comprises 20 residues. V gave up 5 bases and J gave up 3 bases; unmatched junction bases: 15. Germline lookup yields CDR1 GTSNPN and CDR2 SVGIG (reference sequence). DNA of the CDR3: TGTGCCTGGGGTTTTTCTCCGGGACTAGCGGGAGGGCTAGACACCGGGGAGCTGTTTTTT. Translation: CAWGFSPGLAGGLDTGELFF.

V is TRBV13 and J is TRBJ2-5; possible D gene TRBD1, 6 bases. V lost 3 bases, J lost 4 bases, and 9 bases lay in between. CDR1 is PRHDT and CDR2 is FYEKMQ in the germline V gene (reference sequence). There are 13 residues in the CDR3. The CDR3 nucleotides are TGTGCCAGCAGCTTTCAGGGGTTAGAGACCCAGTACTTC. Its protein product is CASSFQGLETQYF.

The rearrangement links TRBV6-5 to TRBJ1-4, with D perhaps TRBD1 (6 bases). The CDR3 has 15 residues. Between the trimmed V and J ends, which lost 5 bases and 3 bases, there was a span of 13 bases. Germline loops: CDR1 MNHEY, CDR2 SVGAGI. The CDR3 DNA reads as TGTGCCAGCAGTCGAGGGGGTACCTCTAATGAAAAACTGTTTTTT. Its translation is CASSRGGTSNEKLFF.

About this clone itself: The identical CDR3 is also encoded by other nucleotide sequences in the sample. V is TRBV7-9 and J is TRBJ2-7; D ambiguous. The length of the CDR3 is 11 residues. Per the germline V gene, CDR1 is SEHNR and CDR2 is FQNEAQ (reference sequence). Trimming stripped 4 bases from V and 3 bases from J, with 4 bases between. The CDR3 region has the DNA TGTGCCAGCAGCTCTCTCTACGAGCAGTACTTC. Its protein product is CASSSLYEQYF.